This TCR beta chain was sequenced during a study of cytomegalovirus exposure and HLA in healthy donors. It was with 60 Vbeta and 13 Jbeta primers that the PCR ran. Repertoires were generated with immunoSEQ multiplex PCR, while TCRdb's copy carries only in-frame clones and drops some. The sample has 140,000 or so clones, roughly 77% seen once. Germline V gene lookup returns CDR1 MDHEN and CDR2 SYDVKM. The CDR3 runs 13 residues. Germline trimming cut 4 bases from V and 3 bases from J; bases unmatched to any gene: 0. The TCR comes from a woman in her twenties or thirties in good health and CMV-seronegative. The specimen sequenced was PBMCs. V and J are TRBV28 and TRBJ2-5; the match to TRBD2 covers 9 bases. CDR3 nucleotides: TGTGCCAGCAGTTGGACTAGCGAAGAGACCCAGTACTTC. Translating gives CASSWTSEETQYF. Looking up the rest from reference TRBV28 and TRBJ2-5 gives the full variable domain: DVKVTQSSRYLVKRTGEKVFLECVQDMDHENMFWYRQDPGLGLRLIYFSYDVKMKEKGDIPEGYSVSREKKERFSLILESASTNQTSMYLCASSWTSEETQYFGPGTRLLVL.